The 11 T cell receptor beta chains below were found in one sample sequenced in a study of neurological immune-mediated disorders. TCRdb reanalysed the 5' RACE reads using MiXCR and keeps one entry per CDR3 protein. The sample lists about 66,000 distinct CDR3 sequences, roughly 4.8% occurring once. The specimen was PBMCs. These receptors were taken from a man aged 30 to 45 with multiple sclerosis.

This clonotype was seen more than once but under ten times. This chain joins TRBV20-1 and TRBJ1-2; no clear D gene. The germline V gene encodes CDR1 DFQATT and CDR2 SNEGSKA (reference sequence). Deletions cut 5 bases from V and 8 bases from J, with 9 bases between. The CDR3 extends over 10 amino acids. The CDR3: CSAGLGGYTF. DNA for the CDR3: TGCAGTGCTGGATTGGGAGGCTACACCTTC.

This clonotype was counted only a few times. The gene calls are TRBV5-6 and TRBJ1-1, with TRBD1 identical over 9 bases. From germline, CDR1 is SGHDT and CDR2 YYEEEE. V dropped 3 bases and J dropped 0; count of bases not matched to a gene: 3. The length of the CDR3 is 15 residues. This chain's CDR3 is CASSYGTGLNTEAFF. CDR3 DNA sequence: TGTGCCAGCAGCTATGGGACAGGGCTGAACACTGAAGCTTTCTTT.

This clonotype was recorded many times. V is TRBV5-6 and J is TRBJ2-3; unclear D gene. V was trimmed by 6 bases and J by 5 bases, leaving 16 bases between them. Germline CDR1 reads SGHDT; CDR2 reads YYEEEE. The CDR3 length is 14 residues. The CDR3 coding sequence is TGTGCCAGCAAGGTAGGCCCGGACCTAGATACGCAGTATTTT. Residues: CASKVGPDLDTQYF.

This clonotype has ten or more counts. Here the CDR3 DNA reads TGCGCCAGCAGCTCGCCGGACAGTGCCGAGACCCAGTACTTC. Translated: CASSSPDSAETQYF. This sequence joins TRBV5-1 and TRBJ2-5; TRBD1 might be the D (6 bases). This CDR3 comprises 14 residues. The germline V and J ends were trimmed by 3 bases and 5 bases, with 14 bases remaining between them. Per the germline V gene, CDR1 is SGHRS and CDR2 is YFSETQ.

The V and J genes are TRBV5-1 and TRBJ1-5; possibly TRBD1 for D (6 bases). CDR3 length: 15 residues. Trimming took off 0 bases at V and 5 bases at J, with 12 bases between the two ends. CDR1 is SGHRS and CDR2 is YFSETQ in the germline V gene. CDR3 sequence reads: CASSLEGGGHQPQHF. CDR3 DNA: TGCGCCAGCAGCTTGGAGGGAGGGGGGCATCAGCCCCAGCATTTT. Full variable domain (rest looked up from reference TRBV5-1 and TRBJ1-5): KAGVTQTPRYLIKTRGQQVTLSCSPISGHRSVSWYQQTPGQGLQFLFEYFSETQRNKGNFPGRFSGRQFSNSRSEMNVSTLELGDSALYLCASSLEGGGHQPQHFGDGTRLSIL.

In this sample, this clonotype turned up a few times. This chain links TRBV5-4 with TRBJ1-2, with D possibly being TRBD1 (5 bases). The V gene lost 1 base and the J gene lost 3 bases, with 10 bases spanning the gap. The CDR3 covers 14 residues. CDR1 SGHNT and CDR2 YYREEE come from the germline V gene (reference sequence). The chain's CDR3 is CASSLKGKDYGYTF. As DNA, the CDR3 is TGTGCCAGCAGCTTGAAGGGGAAGGACTATGGCTACACCTTC.

Many counts were recorded for this clonotype. V gene TRBV6-5 combines with J gene TRBJ2-3; 10 positions match TRBD2. V lost 4 bases to trimming and J lost 2 bases; unmatched junction nucleotides: 3. Germline V CDR1 and CDR2: MNHEY, SVGAGI. The CDR3 is 15 residues long. The CDR3, as DNA: TGTGCCAGCAGTTTAGCGGGGGGCTACACAGATACGCAGTATTTT. This codes for CASSLAGGYTDTQYF.

In this sample, this clonotype turned up many times. The rearrangement uses TRBV21-1 and TRBJ1-2. TRBV21-1 is given as a pseudogene. There are 14 residues in the CDR3. Written as DNA, the CDR3 is TGTGCCAGCAGCAGGAAGGGGCTTTGCTATGGCTACACCTTC. Translating gives CASSRKGLCYGYTF.

This clonotype has a count of ten or more. The V and J genes are TRBV18 and TRBJ1-1; D gene unclear. This CDR3 has 13 amino acids. The V end lost 3 bases, the J end lost 1 base, and 6 bases lay between the germline ends. In germline, CDR1 is KGHSH, CDR2 LQKENI. CDR3 loop: CASSPQANTEAFF. In DNA form, the CDR3 reads TGTGCCAGCTCACCGCAGGCGAACACTGAAGCTTTCTTT.

This clonotype came up many times. The rearrangement links TRBV4-1 to TRBJ2-7, with a tentative D call TRBD2 (5 bases). V was pared by 4 bases and J by 5 bases, with 18 bases between. Germline V gives CDR1 MGHRA, CDR2 YSYEKL. This CDR3 comprises 15 residues. The CDR3 nucleotides are TGCGCCAGCAGCCCACTATCCGGGGTAAAAAACGAGCAGTACTTC. Residues: CASSPLSGVKNEQYF.

This clonotype was seen more than once but under ten times. The chain has TRBV5-1 and TRBJ2-7; D is unclear. This CDR3 spans 11 amino acids. V gave up 0 bases and J gave up 5 bases, with 3 bases separating them. Germline V gene lookup returns CDR1 SGHRS and CDR2 YFSETQ. The CDR3 protein is CASSLAHEQYF. The CDR3 DNA reads as TGCGCCAGCAGCTTGGCCCACGAGCAGTACTTC.